These T cell receptor beta chains were read from a single sample in a study of CXCR3-negative and CXCR3-positive naive CD8 T cells. No DNA is given; TCRdb re-called the 5' RACE reads and lists each CDR3 protein once. In all, the sample yields about 7,000 distinct CDR3 sequences. The sample was naive CXCR3+ CD8+ T cells from blood. The source of these receptors is a human donor in good health. Some clones in this sample may be carry-over from other donors' samples. CDR3s include the opening cysteine and the closing phenylalanine or tryptophan. The listing skips clone size in some rows; elsewhere it reads once, few, many or a size class.

TRBJ2-1	15	-	TRBV20-1	CSARTHSSSYNEQFF
TRBJ1-1	14	-	TRBV29-1	CSVITAGFGTEAFF
TRBJ1-1	12	-	TRBV30	CAWGQINTEAFF
TRBJ2-3	14	-	TRBV29-1	CSVAGLAGTDTQYF
TRBJ1-1	15	-	TRBV11-3	CASSPKMGVTTEAFF
TRBJ2-1	15	medium-sized	TRBV5-1	CASSPLGGSYNEQFF
TRBJ2-6	16	-	TRBV3-1	CASSGQYLSGANVLTF
TRBJ1-5	19	-	TRBV2	CASSEILGQGGHSNQPQHF
TRBJ2-1	22	-	TRBV20-1	CSARDLPRTSGRLLPPPREQFF
TRBJ2-7	16	medium-sized	TRBV28	CASSYATSGSIYEQYF
TRBJ2-7	13	-	TRBV29-1	CSVENAASYEQYF
TRBJ2-1	12	-	TRBV29-1	CSTSGRVNEQFF
TRBJ2-7	15	-	TRBV5-1	CASSWAAGVNYEQYF
TRBJ2-1	16	-	TRBV29-1	CSVEYEELGSDNEQFF
TRBJ2-1	13	medium-sized	TRBV6-6	CASSYSRFNEQFF
TRBJ2-7	17	-	TRBV3-1	CASSQDLGLANPYEQYF
TRBJ1-1	17	-	TRBV6-5	CASSYHGRGRHDTEAFF
TRBJ2-2	15	-	TRBV15	CATSRVPGNTGELFF
TRBJ2-4	15	medium-sized	TRBV2	CASSEGWVTKNIQYF
TRBJ2-1	15	-	TRBV5-4	CASSLAPGPYNEQFF
TRBJ1-1	11	medium-sized	TRBV29-1	CSVEVNTEAFF
TRBJ1-5	13	medium-sized	TRBV20-1	CSAREWGNQPQHF
TRBJ2-7	15	-	TRBV28	CASSPLARQIYEQYF
TRBJ2-1	17	-	TRBV4-3	CASSQDPSGAFYNEQFF
TRBJ1-1	14	medium-sized	TRBV2	CASTFREGNTEAFF
TRBJ2-7	14	medium-sized	TRBV7-9	CASSSGTGVGEQYF
TRBJ1-1	13	-	TRBV7-9	CAGKGQGEPEAFF
TRBJ2-7	12	-	TRBV20-1	CSAHGGTYEQYF
TRBJ2-7	11	-	TRBV29-1	CSVRIDYEQYF
TRBJ2-2	15	-	TRBV25-1	CASSEATSPTGELFF
TRBJ2-3	12	-	TRBV7-6	CASSSHTDTQYF
TRBJ2-3	15	medium-sized	TRBV7-9	CASSLTSGSTDTQYF
TRBJ2-2	15	-	TRBV4-1	CASSQDVGQRGELFF
TRBJ1-1	13	medium-sized	TRBV20-1	CSAIRQGGTEAFF
TRBJ2-7	11	-	TRBV10-3	CAIGTGGEQYF
TRBJ2-4	16	-	TRBV6-5	CASSPLGGKDKNIHYF
TRBJ1-6	15	-	TRBV5-1	CASSFFETETSPLHF
TRBJ2-1	15	medium-sized	TRBV27	CASRLGQAMYNEQFF
TRBJ2-1	15	-	TRBV19	CASSISSSQGDEQFF
TRBJ2-1	18	-	TRBV4-3	CASSQLTSGLSSYNEQFF
TRBJ2-1	14	medium-sized	TRBV7-8	CASRRAGVTNEQFF
TRBJ2-3	14	medium-sized	TRBV20-1	CSARYGQLMDTQYF